Listed below are T cell receptor beta chains from one sample, sequenced in a study of OX40 agonist ivuxolimab in advanced cancers. Clones were read by immunoSEQ multiplex PCR, and TCRdb kept only the in-frame ones, dropping some. The data contain 45,000 to 65,000 clones, approximately 91% of them singletons. Here the sequenced sample was CD4+ or CD8+ T cells sorted from blood, taken in a trial of the OX40 agonist ivuxolimab. Receptor source: an adult with an advanced solid tumor such as melanoma, head and neck, liver or kidney cancer. The CDR3 runs from the conserved cysteine through the conserved F or W. The order of the fields is clone size, J gene, D gene, V gene, CDR3 DNA, CDR3 protein. The D gene is left open where the match is weak. Size is omitted from some rows. Given values are once, few, many or a class for expanded clones.

>NA|TRBJ1-1|TRBD1|TRBV6-5
TGTGCCAGCAGTGACAGGGTCCGGAACACTGAAGCTTTCTTT
CASSDRVRNTEAFF
>NA|TRBJ2-2|TRBD2|TRBV18
TGTGCCAGCTCACTTATCATCGGGGGGACGAACACCGGGGAGCTGTTTTTT
CASSLIIGGTNTGELFF
>once|TRBJ2-2|TRBD2|TRBV5-6
TGTGCCAGCAGCTTTCTACGGCGGGGGAGCGGGGAGCTGTTTTTT
CASSFLRRGSGELFF
>NA|TRBJ1-1|TRBD1|TRBV7-9
TGTGCCAGCAGCTCGGGACAGCATTTGAACACTGAAGCTTTCTTT
CASSSGQHLNTEAFF
>once|TRBJ2-5|NA|TRBV18
TGTGCCAGCCCTCTAGGGCGTCAAGAGACCCAGTACTTC
CASPLGRQETQYF
>few|TRBJ1-5|NA|TRBV28
TGTGCCAGCAGTCCTACGGGACAATTGAATCAGCCCCAGCATTTT
CASSPTGQLNQPQHF
>NA|TRBJ2-1|NA|TRBV28
TGTGCCAGCAGTCCTACGCGACTGGAAAATGAGCAGTTCTTC
CASSPTRLENEQFF
>NA|TRBJ2-1|NA|TRBV7-9
TGTGCCAGCAGCTTAGGTCGGACCCACTCCTACAATGAGCAGTTCTTC
CASSLGRTHSYNEQFF
>NA|TRBJ1-5|NA|TRBV2
TGTGCCAGCAACCTCTGGGGTAATCAGCCCCAGCATTTT
CASNLWGNQPQHF
>NA|TRBJ1-4|NA|TRBV1
TGCACCAGCAGCCAAGACCCCCCTGGGGCAGGCCCTAATGAAAAACTGTTTTTT
CTSSQDPPGAGPNEKLFF
>NA|TRBJ1-3|NA|TRBV18
TGTGCCAGCTCACCTAGGACTATCTCTGGAAACACCATATATTTT
CASSPRTISGNTIYF
>once|TRBJ1-6|NA|TRBV2
TGTGCCAGCAGGACCCAGGGCCCCAGCTCCTATAATTCACCCCTCCACTTT
CASRTQGPSSYNSPLHF
>few|TRBJ1-5|NA|TRBV28
TGTGCCAGCAGCTCCTCTGGGGAAGGCAATCAGCCCCAGCATTTT
CASSSSGEGNQPQHF
>NA|TRBJ2-2|NA|TRBV7-3
TGTGCCAGCAGCTTGATGGAGAGTGGGGAGCTGTTTTTT
CASSLMESGELFF
>NA|TRBJ1-1|NA|TRBV30
TGTGCCTGGAGGAACAGGGTTCTTCTTATGAACACTGAAGCTTTCTTT
CAWRNRVLLMNTEAFF
>NA|TRBJ1-5|NA|TRBV4-1
TGCGCCAGCAGCCAAGATTTGGCTGGACGGCCCTCTGCGGTTACCCAGCATTTT
CASSQDLAGRPSAVTQHF
>NA|TRBJ1-5|TRBD1|TRBV5-8
TGTGCCAGCAGCGCAGGGACAGGGTGGGGGCAGCCCCAGCATTTT
CASSAGTGWGQPQHF